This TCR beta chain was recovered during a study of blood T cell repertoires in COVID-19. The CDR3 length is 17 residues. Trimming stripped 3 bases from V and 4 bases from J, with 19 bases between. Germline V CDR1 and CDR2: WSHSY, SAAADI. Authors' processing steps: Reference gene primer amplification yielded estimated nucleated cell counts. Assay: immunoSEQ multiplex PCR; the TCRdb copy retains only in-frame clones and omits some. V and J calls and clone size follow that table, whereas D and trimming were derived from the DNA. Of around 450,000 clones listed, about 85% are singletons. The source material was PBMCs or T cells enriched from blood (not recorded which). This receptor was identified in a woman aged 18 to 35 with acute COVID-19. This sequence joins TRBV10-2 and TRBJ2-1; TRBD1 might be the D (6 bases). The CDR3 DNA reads TGCGCCAGCAGTGAAAATTGGTCAGGGGCACCTTACAATGAGCAGTTCTTC. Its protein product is CASSENWSGAPYNEQFF.